This T cell receptor beta chain is drawn from a study of OX40 agonist ivuxolimab in advanced cancers. Findings of the study overall: Blood T cells, both CD4+ and CD8+, expanded clonally by week 6 at 0.1 to 3.0 mg/kg. Relative to CD4+, CD8+ T cells held more expanded clones on average.

Germline CDR1 reads SGHAT; CDR2 reads FQNNGV. V was shortened by 8 bases and J by 2 bases, with 14 bases between the two germline ends. The CDR3 length is 14 residues. On this clone itself: Its antigen is undetermined.

The repertoire was sequenced with immunoSEQ multiplex PCR; TCRdb's copy has only in-frame clones and lacks some. The data contain approximately 47,000 clones, around 87% of them singletons. This specimen was CD4+ or CD8+ T cells sorted from blood, taken in a trial of the OX40 agonist ivuxolimab. V gene TRBV11-2 combines with J gene TRBJ2-3; D unresolved. The TCR comes from an adult with an advanced solid tumor such as melanoma, head and neck, liver or kidney cancer. The CDR3 loop reads CASSSRPFTDTQYF. DNA of the CDR3: TGTGCCAGCTCAAGTAGGCCTTTCACAGATACGCAGTATTTT.